The present T cell receptor (beta chain) was sequenced within a study of cytomegalovirus exposure and HLA in healthy donors. Study-level background: Most genotyped donors, about 81% of 398, had Caucasian-associated genetic ancestry.

To note about this clone: Its antigen remains unknown.

Study-wide results and limits: Analysis was carried out at a later point, and it linked a missense DCLRE1C variant to TCR beta V- and J-gene trimming. The number of N-insertions in an Asian-associated ancestry cluster was reportedly below the 666-donor mean in a later analysis. 87-base-pair reads could not separate some V segments, including TRBV6-2 and TRBV6-3.

V was shortened by 3 bases and J by 0 bases, with 3 bases between the two germline ends. Germline V gene data show CDR1 as MNHNS and CDR2 as SASEGT. CDR3 length equals 13 residues. Primers: 60 Vbeta forward and 13 Jbeta reverse. The protocol was immunoSEQ multiplex PCR, while the TCRdb copy is restricted to in-frame clones and leaves out a portion. The table lists fewer than 140,000 clones, 65% to 85% of them singletons. This clonotype was obtained from a male donor in good health and CMV-seropositive. Sequenced sample: PBMCs. The J gene is TRBJ1-5, the V gene TRBV6-1; D not resolved. CDR3 in DNA: TGTGCCAGCAGTGACCTTAGCAATCAGCCCCAGCATTTT. This translates into CASSDLSNQPQHF.